This TCR beta chain was retrieved from a study of CD8+CD57+ T cells in acquired aplastic anemia. The use of genomic DNA as template underpinned the TCR beta VDJ and CDR3 profiling. In TCRdb, the reads were re-called with MiXCR into one record per CDR3 protein. The sample has about 180,000 distinct CDR3 sequences, about 50% seen once; the top ten hold roughly 13%. Patients chosen for sequencing had shown CD8+CD57+ cell expansion by flow cytometry. Looked up from germline, CDR1 is WNHNN and CDR2 is SYGVQD (reference sequence). The CDR3 totals 14 residues. V shed 10 bases, J shed 8 bases, and the junction held 13 bases outside the gene matches. A few counts support this clonotype. Its antigen is as yet unknown. Study observations and caveats: Overlap between patients and controls comprised roughly 28 CD8+ CDR3 sequences. Patients did not significantly differ from controls in CD8+ Simpson's diversity.

Sequenced: sorted CD4+, CD8+, or CD8+CD57+ T cells (not recorded which) from PBMCs. This receptor was identified in a human donor with aplastic anemia. The chain combines TRBV10-1 with TRBJ2-1, with 8 bases that match TRBD1. The CDR3 DNA is TGCGCCACCTTGGACAGGGACATCAAGGATGAGCAGTTCTTC. It is translated as CATLDRDIKDEQFF.